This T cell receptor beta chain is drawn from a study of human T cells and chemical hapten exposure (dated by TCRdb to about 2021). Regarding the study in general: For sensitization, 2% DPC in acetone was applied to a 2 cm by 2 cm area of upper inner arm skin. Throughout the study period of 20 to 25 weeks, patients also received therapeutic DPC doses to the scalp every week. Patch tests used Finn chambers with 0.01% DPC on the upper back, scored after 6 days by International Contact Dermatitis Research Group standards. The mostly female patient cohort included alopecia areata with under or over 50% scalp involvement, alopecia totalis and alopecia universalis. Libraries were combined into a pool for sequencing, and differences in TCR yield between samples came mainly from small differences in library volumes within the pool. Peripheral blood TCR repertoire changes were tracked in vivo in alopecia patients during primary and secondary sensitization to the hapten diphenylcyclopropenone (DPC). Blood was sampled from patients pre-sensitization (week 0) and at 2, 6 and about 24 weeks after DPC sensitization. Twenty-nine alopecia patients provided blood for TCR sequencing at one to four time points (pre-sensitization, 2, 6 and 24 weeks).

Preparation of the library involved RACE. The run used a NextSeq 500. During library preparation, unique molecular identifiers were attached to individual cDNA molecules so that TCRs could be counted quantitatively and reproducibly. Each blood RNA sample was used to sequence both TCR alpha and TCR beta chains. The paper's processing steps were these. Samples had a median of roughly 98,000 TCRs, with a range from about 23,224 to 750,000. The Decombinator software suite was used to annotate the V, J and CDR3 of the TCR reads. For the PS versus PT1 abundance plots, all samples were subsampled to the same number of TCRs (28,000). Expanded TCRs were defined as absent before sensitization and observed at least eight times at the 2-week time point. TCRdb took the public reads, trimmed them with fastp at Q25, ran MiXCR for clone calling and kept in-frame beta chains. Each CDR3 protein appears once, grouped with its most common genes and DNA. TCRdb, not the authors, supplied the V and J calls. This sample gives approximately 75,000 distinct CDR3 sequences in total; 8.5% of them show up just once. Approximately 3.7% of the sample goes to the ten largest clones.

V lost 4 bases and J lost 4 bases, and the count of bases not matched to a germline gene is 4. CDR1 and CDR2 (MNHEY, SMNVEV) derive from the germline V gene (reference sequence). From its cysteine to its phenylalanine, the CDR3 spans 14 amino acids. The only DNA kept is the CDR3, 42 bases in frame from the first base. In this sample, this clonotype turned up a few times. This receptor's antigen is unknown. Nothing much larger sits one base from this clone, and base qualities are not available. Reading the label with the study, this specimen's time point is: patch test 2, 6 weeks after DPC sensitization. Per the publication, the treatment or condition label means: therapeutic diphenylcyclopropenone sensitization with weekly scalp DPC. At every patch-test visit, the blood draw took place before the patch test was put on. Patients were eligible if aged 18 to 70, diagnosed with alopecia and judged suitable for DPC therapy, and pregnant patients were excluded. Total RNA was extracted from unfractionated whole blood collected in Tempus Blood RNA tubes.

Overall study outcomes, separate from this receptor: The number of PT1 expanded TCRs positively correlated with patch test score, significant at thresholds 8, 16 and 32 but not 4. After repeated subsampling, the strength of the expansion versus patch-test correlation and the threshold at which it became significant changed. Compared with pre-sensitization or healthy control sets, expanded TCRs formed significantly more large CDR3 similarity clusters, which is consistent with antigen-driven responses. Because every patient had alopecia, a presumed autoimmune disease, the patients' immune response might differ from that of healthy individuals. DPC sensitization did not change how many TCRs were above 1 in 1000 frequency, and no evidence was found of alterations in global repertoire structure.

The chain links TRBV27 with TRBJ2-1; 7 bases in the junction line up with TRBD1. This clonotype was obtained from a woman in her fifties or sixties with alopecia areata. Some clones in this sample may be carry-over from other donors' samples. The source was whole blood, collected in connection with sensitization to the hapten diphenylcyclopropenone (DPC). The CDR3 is CASSWDSQYNEQFF. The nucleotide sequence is TGTGCCAGCAGTTGGGACAGCCAATACAATGAGCAGTTCTTC.